This T cell receptor (beta chain) was captured by sequencing in a study of breast tumors, draining lymph nodes, adjacent tissues. MiXCR, applied by TCRdb to the multiplex PCR reads, yields one record per CDR3 protein. The sample carries about 230,000 distinct CDR3 sequences, about 32% recorded once. Axillary draining lymph nodes of breast cancer patients supplied the node samples. Remarks on this clonotype: Its target is not known.

General study points: Tumors had less TCR diversity than lymph nodes, more than nontumor tissue.

The CDR3 covers 15 residues. The V and J ends lost 3 bases and 6 bases, in that order; junction bases with no gene match: 7. The sequence came from a female donor with breast cancer. Some clones in this sample may be carry-over from other donors' samples. The chain recombines TRBV12-3 or TRBV12-4 with TRBJ2-7, with 11 bases that match TRBD2. Material for sequencing was axillary lymph node tissue. CDR3 loop: CASSFQTSGTSEQYF. CDR3 DNA sequence: TGTGCCAGCAGTTTTCAGACTAGCGGGACCAGCGAGCAGTACTTC.